What follows are 30 T cell receptor beta chains derived from one specimen sequenced in a study of blood T cells in healthy people across ages. The second PCR ran about 6 to 12 cycles with a sample-barcoded 5' primer and J-beta primers. MiXCR, run by TCRdb on the 5' RACE reads, gives a single entry per CDR3 protein. The repertoire holds under 2 million distinct CDR3 sequences, with approximately 32% as singletons. Input material: blood. The receptors derive from a woman in her twenties or thirties in good health.

The chain carries TRBV10-1 and TRBJ2-1; 8 bases map to TRBD1. The junction had 8 bases not matched to a gene; V was cut back by 2 bases and J by 8 bases. CDR1 is WNHNN and CDR2 is SYGVQD in the germline V gene (reference sequence). The CDR3 sequence is 15 residues long. CDR3 in amino acids: CASSEPGQGRDEQFF. CDR3 sequence (DNA): TGCGCCAGCAGTGAGCCTGGACAGGGTAGAGATGAGCAGTTCTTC.

Only a few counts were recorded for this clonotype. This sequence joins TRBV30 and TRBJ2-5; D possibly corresponds to TRBD2 (6 bases). CDR3 length: 12 amino acids. The V end lost 5 bases, the J end lost 2 bases, and 9 bases lay between the germline ends. Germline lookup yields CDR1 GTSNPN and CDR2 SVGIG (reference sequence). This CDR3 is CAWGGNQETQYF. In DNA form, the CDR3 reads TGTGCCTGGGGGGGGAATCAAGAGACCCAGTACTTC. Based on the CDR3 plus reference TRBV30 and TRBJ2-5, the full variable domain is SQTIHQWPATLVQPVGSPLSLECTVEGTSNPNLYWYRQAAGRGLQLLFYSVGIGQISSEVPQNLSASRPQDRQFILSSKKLLLSDSGFYLCAWGGNQETQYFGPGTRLLVL.

The V call is TRBV9, the J call TRBJ2-5; TRBD2 might be the D (7 bases). This CDR3 has 16 amino acids. The germline V and J ends were trimmed by 3 bases and 5 bases, with 20 bases remaining between them. Germline V gene sequence: CDR1 SGDLS, CDR2 YYNGEE. The CDR3 loop reads CASSADGEGGPETQYF. The CDR3 DNA reads TGTGCCAGCAGCGCCGACGGGGAGGGGGGGCCGGAGACCCAGTACTTC.

V is TRBV5-1 and J is TRBJ1-1, with D perhaps matching TRBD1 (5 bases). CDR1 is SGHRS and CDR2 is YFSETQ in the germline V gene. The CDR3 contains 14 residues. V was pared by 0 bases and J by 6 bases, with 12 bases between. The CDR3 is CASSLAQGGAEAFF. Here the CDR3 DNA reads TGCGCCAGCAGCTTGGCTCAGGGTGGCGCTGAAGCTTTCTTT. The whole variable domain, filled in from reference TRBV5-1 and TRBJ1-1, reads KAGVTQTPRYLIKTRGQQVTLSCSPISGHRSVSWYQQTPGQGLQFLFEYFSETQRNKGNFPGRFSGRQFSNSRSEMNVSTLELGDSALYLCASSLAQGGAEAFFGQGTRLTVV.

This chain uses TRBV27 with TRBJ1-1; the match to TRBD1 covers 7 bases. The CDR3 has 13 residues. V shed 5 bases, J shed 6 bases, and the junction held 6 bases outside the gene matches. Germline CDR1 MNHEY, CDR2 SMNVEV (reference sequence). CDR3 sequence: CASSPNRGPEAFF. The CDR3 DNA follows: TGTGCCAGCAGTCCGAACAGGGGACCTGAAGCTTTCTTT.

The chain joins TRBV20-1 to TRBJ2-1; 7 nucleotides match TRBD2. Germline CDR1 reads DFQATT; CDR2 reads SNEGSKA (reference sequence). V was pared by 1 base and J by 4 bases, with 10 bases of the junction left unmatched. The CDR3 has 16 amino acids. The CDR3 nucleotides are TGCAGTGCTAGAGCGAGACGAGCGGGGACTTACAATGAGCAGTTCTTC. Its translation is CSARARRAGTYNEQFF.

This clonotype was recorded a few times. The chain employs TRBV5-1 and TRBJ2-3, with 11 bases fitting TRBD2. Per germline, CDR1 SGHRS and CDR2 YFSETQ. The CDR3 is 16 amino acids. The J segment lost 4 bases and the V segment lost 1 base, leaving 5 bases of the junction unmatched. CDR3 DNA: TGCGCCAGCAGCTTGACGGTAGCGGGAGGGTCAGATACGCAGTATTTT. Translation: CASSLTVAGGSDTQYF. Full variable domain (missing parts from reference TRBV5-1 and TRBJ2-3): KAGVTQTPRYLIKTRGQQVTLSCSPISGHRSVSWYQQTPGQGLQFLFEYFSETQRNKGNFPGRFSGRQFSNSRSEMNVSTLELGDSALYLCASSLTVAGGSDTQYFGPGTRLTVL.

The J gene is TRBJ2-2, the V gene TRBV5-1; D is unresolved. V was cut by 6 bases and J by 5 bases, with 14 bases left in between. Germline CDR1 SGHRS, CDR2 YFSETQ. This CDR3 has 14 residues. The CDR3 nucleotides are TGCGCCAGCACCGAGGACCAAACTACCGGGGAGCTGTTTTTT. This sequence encodes CASTEDQTTGELFF.

The chain couples TRBV27 to TRBJ2-1; D is possibly TRBD2 (5 bases). There are 14 residues in the CDR3. Trimming shortened V by 8 bases and J by 0 bases, and 11 bases separated the two germline ends. Germline CDR1 is MNHEY and CDR2 is SMNVEV (reference sequence). This CDR3 is CASALEVSYNEQFF. The CDR3 bases are TGTGCCAGCGCGTTGGAGGTCTCCTACAATGAGCAGTTCTTC.

This clonotype was observed a handful of times. The chain carries TRBV15 and TRBJ2-4; weak D call: TRBD1 (6 bases). Trimming removed 3 bases at V and 0 bases at J, with 27 bases between. CDR1 is LNHNV, CDR2 YYDKDF, per germline (reference sequence). This CDR3 comprises 21 residues. The CDR3 nucleotides are TGTGCCACCAGCAGTCGAAGGGGGAGAGACAGCCACGTACTAGCCAAAAACATTCAGTACTTC. Translation gives CATSSRRGRDSHVLAKNIQYF.

The chain combines TRBV7-2 with TRBJ2-2; 7 bases are a match to TRBD2. After removal of 5 bases from V and 7 bases from J, the junction contained 10 bases not matched to a gene. The CDR3 loop spans 15 amino acids. Germline CDR1 SGHTA, CDR2 FQGNSA. For the CDR3, the DNA is TGTGCCAGCAGCCGACTAGCCCGCGGTGACGGGGAGCTGTTTTTT. It codes for CASSRLARGDGELFF. Full variable domain (missing parts from reference TRBV7-2 and TRBJ2-2): GAGVSQSPSNKVTEKGKDVELRCDPISGHTALYWYRQSLGQGLEFLIYFQGNSAPDKSGLPSDRFSAERTGGSVSTLTIQRTQQEDSAVYLCASSRLARGDGELFFGEGSRLTVL.

Only one count was recorded for this clonotype. An end of the junction differs from the germline gene, which may be a read error. J is TRBJ1-4 and V is TRBV2; D gene uncertain. The CDR3 covers 15 residues. Germline V gene sequence: CDR1 SNHLY, CDR2 FYNNEI. CDR3 sequence: CASSVRDGSNGKLFF. The CDR3 coding sequence is TGTGCCAGCAGTGTCCGGGATGGATCGAATGGAAAACTGTTTTTT.

This clonotype was found many times. The CDR3 bases are TGCGCCAGCAGCCCGGACAGCCAAGAGACCCAGTACTTC. Its translation: CASSPDSQETQYF. The chain links TRBV5-1 to TRBJ2-5, with D possibly being TRBD1 (6 bases). Germline V lookup: CDR1 SGHRS, CDR2 YFSETQ. Trimming stripped 4 bases from V and 1 base from J, with 8 bases between. The CDR3 length is 13 residues.

V usage is TRBV7-9 and J usage is TRBJ2-5; TRBD2 aligns across 7 bases. CDR1 and CDR2 (germline): SEHNR, FQNEAQ (reference sequence). V dropped 5 bases and J dropped 5; count of bases not matched to a gene: 14. The CDR3 contains 16 residues. Here the CDR3 reads CASSLFGGGLVETQYF. For the CDR3, the DNA is TGTGCCAGCAGCCTCTTTGGGGGGGGTCTTGTGGAGACCCAGTACTTC.

This clonotype was seen a few times. This chain links TRBV7-8 with TRBJ2-7; 7 bases match TRBD2. This CDR3 is 14 amino acids long. V lost 1 base and J lost 3; bases outside the gene matches: 3. Germline values: CDR1 SGHVS, CDR2 FQNEAQ. In DNA, the CDR3 is TGTGCCAGCAGCTTAGGTGCTAGCGGCTACGAGCAGTACTTC. Translating gives CASSLGASGYEQYF.

This chain joins TRBV6-5 and TRBJ1-4, with 9 bases aligning to TRBD1. CDR3 length equals 19 residues. The trim removed 2 bases at V and 0 bases at J, leaving 10 bases unmatched. Germline loops: CDR1 MNHEY, CDR2 SVGAGI. The CDR3 sequence: CASSYADRGWGPTNEKLFF. The CDR3 DNA reads TGTGCCAGCAGTTACGCGGACAGGGGTTGGGGCCCAACTAATGAAAAACTGTTTTTT.

For this clonotype: This may be a read error: a much more frequent sequence differs by one nucleotide. The chain recombines TRBV28 with TRBJ2-5; unclear D gene. The germline gives CDR1 MDHEN, CDR2 SYDVKM. The CDR3 is made up of 14 amino acids. The CDR3: CASSSPGREETRYF. In DNA, the CDR3 is TGTGCCAGCAGTTCCCCCGGACGTGAAGAGACCCGGTACTTC.

J is TRBJ2-5 and V is TRBV5-6; 9 nucleotides match TRBD1. Trimming at V came to 7 bases and at J to 4 bases, leaving 8 bases not matched to a gene. The CDR3 extends over 14 amino acids. Per the germline V gene, CDR1 is SGHDT and CDR2 is YYEEEE. The CDR3 is CASARDRATETQYF. For the CDR3, the DNA is TGTGCCAGCGCCCGGGACAGGGCTACAGAGACCCAGTACTTC.

V is TRBV7-9 and J is TRBJ2-4; unclear D gene. The tail of the sequence fits TRBJ2-7 better, so the J call may be wrong. The germline gives CDR1 SEHNR, CDR2 FQNEAQ (reference sequence). There are 14 residues in the CDR3. The CDR3 nucleotides are TGTGCCAGCAGCCTCGACCCCAACCGAAACGAGCAGTACTTC. Its protein is CASSLDPNRNEQYF.

This clonotype was found many times. The chain couples TRBV5-4 to TRBJ2-1; TRBD2 matches 8 bases. The CDR3 spans 15 residues. Germline CDR1 reads SGHNT; CDR2 reads YYREEE (reference sequence). The V segment lost 4 bases and the J segment 2 bases; nucleotides outside the gene matches: 5. CDR3 nucleotide sequence: TGTGCCAGCAGCCGCCGGGGGGGAACCTACAATGAGCAGTTCTTC. Residues: CASSRRGGTYNEQFF.

This chain connects TRBV15 to TRBJ2-1; 7 bases line up with TRBD2. J gave up 4 bases and V 6 bases, and 18 bases lay outside the gene matches. The CDR3 length is 18 residues. Germline CDR1 and CDR2: LNHNV and YYDKDF (reference sequence). As DNA, the CDR3 is TGTGCCACCAGGGTATATGGCCTGGCGGGAGCAAGATACAATGAGCAGTTCTTC. This codes for CATRVYGLAGARYNEQFF.

This clonotype has only a few counts. The chain employs TRBV10-2 and TRBJ1-2; a possible D gene is TRBD1 (6 bases). The CDR3 is 13 residues long. Per germline, CDR1 WSHSY and CDR2 SAAADI. V lost 6 bases, J lost 8 bases, and 16 bases lay in between. The CDR3 bases are TGCGCCAGCAGCACAGGGACGGCTTGGGGCTACACCTTC. It yields the protein CASSTGTAWGYTF.

This clonotype was seen a few times. This chain joins TRBV9 and TRBJ1-2; TRBD1 aligns across 7 bases. The junction had 6 bases not matched to a gene; V was cut back by 2 bases and J by 8 bases. CDR3 length: 13 residues. CDR1 and CDR2 from the germline V gene are SGDLS and YYNGEE. The CDR3 coding sequence is TGTGCCAGCAGCGTGAAGGGGGCAGAAGGCTACACCTTC. This gives the protein CASSVKGAEGYTF. The full variable domain, in which reference TRBV9 and TRBJ1-2 provide the parts outside the CDR3, is DSGVTQTPKHLITATGQRVTLRCSPRSGDLSVYWYQQSLDQGLQFLIQYYNGEERAKGNILERFSAQQFPDLHSELNLSSLELGDSALYFCASSVKGAEGYTFGSGTRLTVV.

This clonotype appeared a few times. The genes are TRBV2 and TRBJ2-5; 9 bases align to TRBD1. This CDR3 has 15 residues. Germline V gene lookup returns CDR1 SNHLY and CDR2 FYNNEI. With V trimmed by 8 bases and J by 2 bases, 9 bases remained unmatched. DNA of the CDR3: TGTGCCAGCCTTACAGGGGGCTATTCTCAAGAGACCCAGTACTTC. Translating gives CASLTGGYSQETQYF. Combining the CDR3 with reference TRBV2 and TRBJ2-5 gives the whole variable domain EPEVTQTPSHQVTQMGQEVILRCVPISNHLYFYWYRQILGQKVEFLVSFYNNEISEKSEIFDDQFSVERPDGSNFTLKIRSTKLEDSAMYFCASLTGGYSQETQYFGPGTRLLVL.

This clonotype was observed a few times. The chain recombines TRBV11-2 with TRBJ2-1; TRBD2 agrees at 8 bases. The V gene's germline CDR1 is SGHAT and CDR2 FQNNGV. V was clipped by 6 bases and J by 9 bases; unmatched bases: 7. This CDR3 region has 13 residues. The CDR3 is CASSSTRGGEQFF. For the CDR3, the DNA is TGTGCCAGCAGTAGTACACGGGGGGGTGAGCAGTTCTTC. Full variable domain (outside the CDR3, taken from reference TRBV11-2 and TRBJ2-1): EAGVAQSPRYKIIEKRQSVAFWCNPISGHATLYWYQQILGQGPKLLIQFQNNGVVDDSQLPKDRFSAERLKGVDSTLKIQPAKLEDSAVYLCASSSTRGGEQFFGPGTRLTVL.

The chain is built from TRBV18 and TRBJ1-2, with 7 positions matching TRBD1. The CDR3 is 15 amino acids. Germline V CDR1 and CDR2: KGHSH, LQKENI. Trimming removed 1 base from V and 0 bases from J; junction bases left unmatched: 2. The CDR3 spells CASSPLDRTNYGYTF. The CDR3 coding sequence is TGTGCCAGCTCACCACTGGACAGGACTAACTATGGCTACACCTTC.

This clonotype occurred many times. The chain employs TRBV29-1 and TRBJ2-7; D not resolved. V was clipped by 1 base and J by 0 bases, with 13 bases between them. The length of the CDR3 is 15 residues. Germline-derived CDR1 and CDR2 are SQVTM and ANQGSEA. The CDR3 DNA reads TGCAGCGTTGAAGGAGGCGATACACGCTCCTACGAGCAGTACTTC. This gives the protein CSVEGGDTRSYEQYF.

This clonotype was observed many times. The CDR3 here is CASSPGTPATDTQYF. The CDR3 DNA reads as TGTGCCAGCAGCCCCGGGACCCCGGCGACGGATACGCAGTATTTT. The chain couples TRBV4-2 to TRBJ2-3; D is possibly TRBD1 or TRBD2 (5 bases each). The V end lost 4 bases, the J end lost 6 bases, and 17 bases lay between the germline ends. The CDR3 extends over 15 amino acids. Per the germline V gene, CDR1 is LGHNA and CDR2 is YNFKEQ.

The chain carries TRBV2 and TRBJ1-2; D call uncertain. Trimming cost V 3 bases and J 4 bases, with 12 bases left between them. CDR3 size: 14 residues. CDR1 is SNHLY, CDR2 FYNNEI, per germline. The CDR3 loop is CASSESYRPYGYTF. The CDR3 nucleotides read TGTGCCAGCAGTGAGTCCTACCGGCCCTATGGCTACACCTTC.

This clonotype was counted ten times or more. This chain links TRBV7-9 with TRBJ2-1; no clear D. CDR3 length: 15 amino acids. V lost 5 bases and J lost 7, with 18 bases in between. The germline V gene encodes CDR1 SEHNR and CDR2 FQNEAQ (reference sequence). CDR3 nucleotide sequence: TGTGCCAGCAGCCCGAAGGTTCGGGTGGGGAATGAGCAGTTCTTC. The encoded protein is CASSPKVRVGNEQFF.